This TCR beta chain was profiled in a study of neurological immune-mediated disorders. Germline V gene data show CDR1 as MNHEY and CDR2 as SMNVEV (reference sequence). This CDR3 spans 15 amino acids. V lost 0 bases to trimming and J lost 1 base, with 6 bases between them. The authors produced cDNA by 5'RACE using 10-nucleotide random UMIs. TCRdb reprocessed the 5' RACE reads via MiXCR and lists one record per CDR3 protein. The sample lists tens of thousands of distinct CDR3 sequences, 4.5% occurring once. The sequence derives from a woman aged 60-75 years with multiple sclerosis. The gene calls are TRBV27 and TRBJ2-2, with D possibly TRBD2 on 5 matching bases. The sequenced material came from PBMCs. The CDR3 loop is CASSLSGRNTGELFF. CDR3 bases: TGTGCCAGCAGTTTATCAGGGAGGAACACCGGGGAGCTGTTTTTT.